This T cell receptor beta chain was recovered during a study of CD8 T cells in Susac syndrome. After extraction with the RNeasy kit, roughly 0.5 to 1 ug of the RNA was reverse transcribed using random hexamers. One entry per CDR3 protein results from TCRdb running MiXCR on the immunoSEQ multiplex PCR reads. The data contain some 120,000 distinct CDR3 sequences, under 95% of them singletons. The germline CDR1 and CDR2 sequences are LNHNV and YYDKDF (reference sequence). The CDR3 runs to 13 residues. V lost 5 bases to trimming and J lost 1 base, with 8 bases between them. The genes are TRBV15 and TRBJ1-1; D gene uncertain. The receptor's source is a human donor with multiple sclerosis. The sequenced sample consisted of CD8+ T cells from PBMCs. CDR3 amino acids: CATSYNRNTEAFF. CDR3 in DNA: TGTGCCACCAGCTACAACAGGAACACTGAAGCTTTCTTT.